Each of the 15 T cell receptor beta chains below was sequenced from the same sample in a study of blood T cell repertoires in COVID-19. Assay: immunoSEQ multiplex PCR; the TCRdb copy retains only in-frame clones and omits some. The sample has tens of thousands of clones, 88% seen once. What was sequenced was peripheral blood. These TCRs come from a human donor in a cohort sampled during active COVID-19.

V and J are TRBV14 and TRBJ1-2; no clear D. The V end was cut by 0 bases, the J end by 2 bases, with 4 bases between. The CDR3 spans 13 residues. Germline V lookup: CDR1 SGHDN, CDR2 FVKESK. The DNA of the CDR3 is TGTGCCAGCAGCCAAGATCTGAACTATGGCTACACCTTC. Its protein product is CASSQDLNYGYTF.

This chain uses TRBV5-1 with TRBJ1-1, with 12 bases matching TRBD1. The CDR3 contains 18 residues. Germline trimming cut 4 bases from V and 1 base from J; bases unmatched to any gene: 11. The germline CDR1 and CDR2 sequences are SGHRS and YFSETQ. For the CDR3, the DNA is TGCGCCAGCAGCCCCCGTTTGTCGGGACAGGGGGCGAACACTGAAGCTTTCTTT. Protein sequence: CASSPRLSGQGANTEAFF.

V is TRBV5-1 and J is TRBJ1-3; a weak D match, TRBD1 (6 bases). CDR1 is SGHRS and CDR2 is YFSETQ in the germline V gene. The length of the CDR3 is 14 residues. Trimming shortened V by 4 bases and J by 2 bases, and 10 bases separated the two germline ends. CDR3 amino acids: CASSRTDTGNTIYF. The CDR3 nucleotides read TGCGCCAGCAGCAGGACAGATACTGGAAACACCATATATTTT.

The chain combines TRBV30 with TRBJ1-1, with a weak D call TRBD1 (6 bases). Trimming took off 5 bases at V and 0 bases at J, with 7 bases between the two ends. Germline CDR1 and CDR2: GTSNPN and SVGIG (reference sequence). The CDR3 runs 12 residues. The CDR3 DNA reads TGTGCCTGGGGACAGATGAACACTGAAGCTTTCTTT. Protein product: CAWGQMNTEAFF.

The V call is TRBV10-1, the J call TRBJ2-4; TRBD1 matches 7 bases. Germline V gives CDR1 WNHNN, CDR2 SYGVQD (reference sequence). V shed 9 bases, J shed 1 base, and the junction held 6 bases outside the gene matches. The CDR3 runs to 14 residues. Here the CDR3 reads CARRGRGAKNIQYF. In DNA form, the CDR3 reads TGCGCCAGGAGGGGGCGCGGGGCCAAAAACATTCAGTACTTC.

This chain links TRBV2 with TRBJ2-2, with TRBD2 matching over 9 bases. In germline, CDR1 is SNHLY, CDR2 FYNNEI. The CDR3 totals 12 residues. Losses at the gene ends were 11 bases for V and 4 bases for J; bases not matched to a gene: 2. CDR3 residues: CAGGLATGELFF. The CDR3 DNA sequence: TGTGCCGGGGGACTAGCCACCGGGGAGCTGTTTTTT.

The V and J genes are TRBV6-6 and TRBJ2-1; no firm D call. From germline, CDR1 is MNHNY and CDR2 SVGAGI (reference sequence). V was shortened by 6 bases and J by 7 bases, with 13 bases between the two germline ends. This CDR3 is built from 13 residues. The CDR3 coding sequence is TGTGCCAGCAGAACGAGAGAAGTGAATGAGCAGTTCTTC. Residues: CASRTREVNEQFF.

The rearrangement joins TRBV29-1 to TRBJ1-2; TRBD1 matches 10 bases. Germline V gene data show CDR1 as SQVTM and CDR2 as ANQGSEA. The CDR3 covers 13 residues. Losses at the gene ends were 6 bases for V and 5 bases for J; bases not matched to a gene: 6. The CDR3 DNA is TGCAGCGTAGATCCGGGACAGGGGTATGGCTACACCTTC. This codes for CSVDPGQGYGYTF.

V is TRBV12-3 or TRBV12-4 and J is TRBJ2-3; D is ambiguous. The germline V and J ends were trimmed by 6 bases and 0 bases, with 7 bases remaining between them. The CDR3 spans 13 residues. CDR3 sequence (DNA): TGTGCCAGCAGGCTTACTAGCACAGATACGCAGTATTTT. Protein product: CASRLTSTDTQYF.

The chain employs TRBV5-1 and TRBJ2-3, with 10 bases fitting TRBD1. Trimming removed 6 bases from V and 3 bases from J; junction bases left unmatched: 7. CDR1 is SGHRS and CDR2 is YFSETQ in the germline V gene. The CDR3 sequence is 15 residues long. The CDR3: CASNWDRGGTDTQYF. Written as DNA, the CDR3 is TGCGCCAGCAACTGGGACAGGGGAGGAACAGATACGCAGTATTTT.

The V call is TRBV27, the J call TRBJ2-1; TRBD2 matches at 8 bases. The CDR3 is 15 amino acids. The trim removed 3 bases at V and 1 base at J, leaving 2 bases unmatched. Germline-derived CDR1 and CDR2 are MNHEY and SMNVEV (reference sequence). Written as DNA, the CDR3 is TGTGCCAGCAGTTTGGGCGGGAGGTCCTACAATGAGCAGTTCTTC. Translation gives CASSLGGRSYNEQFF.

This chain joins TRBV11-2 and TRBJ2-7; D unresolved. V shed 5 bases and J shed 0 bases, with 14 bases lying between them. The CDR3 is made up of 15 amino acids. In germline, CDR1 is SGHAT, CDR2 FQNNGV. The CDR3 protein is CASSVRWASSYEQYF. CDR3 coding DNA: TGTGCCAGCAGCGTAAGGTGGGCGAGCTCCTACGAGCAGTACTTC.

This rearrangement joins TRBV24-1 to TRBJ1-5; tentative D call: TRBD1 (6 bases). V lost 9 bases and J lost 2, with 10 bases in between. This CDR3 has 13 residues. Germline values: CDR1 KGHDR, CDR2 SFDVKD. CDR3 sequence (DNA): TGTGCCACCCGGGGGGGCGGCAATCAGCCCCAGCATTTT. This sequence encodes CATRGGGNQPQHF.

The chain couples TRBV28 to TRBJ2-7; 7 bases align to TRBD1. This CDR3 is 16 amino acids long. Germline trimming cut 2 bases from V and 5 bases from J; bases unmatched to any gene: 12. Germline V CDR1 and CDR2: MDHEN, SYDVKM. Written as DNA, the CDR3 is TGTGCCAGCAGTTTAAGAGGGACAGTCGCCGTGGACGAGCAGTACTTC. Its translation: CASSLRGTVAVDEQYF.

The CDR3: CASSQHRGMPSYEQYF. CDR3 coding DNA: TGTGCCAGCAGCCAACACAGGGGAATGCCATCTTACGAGCAGTACTTC. The chain links TRBV14 to TRBJ2-7; the match to TRBD1 covers 7 bases. The CDR3 runs to 16 residues. CDR1 is SGHDN and CDR2 is FVKESK in the germline V gene. V lost 2 bases and J lost 4; bases outside the gene matches: 11.